This T cell receptor beta chain is from a study of response to subunit inactivated influenza vaccine. Using its own MiXCR run on the RT-PCR reads, TCRdb lists one record per CDR3 protein. The repertoire has 500,000 to 600,000 distinct CDR3 sequences, 15% to 20% of them found once; the top ten carry roughly 3%. Trimming cost V 1 base and J 0 bases, with 15 bases left between them. This CDR3 has 17 residues. The germline V gene has CDR1 KGHSY and CDR2 FQNENV. The receptor comes from a man aged 45-69 years who received an inactivated influenza vaccine. The gene calls are TRBV16 and TRBJ1-2, with D perhaps matching TRBD1 (5 bases). Sequenced here: CD4+ T cells sorted from PBMCs, sampled 23 months after vaccination. In DNA form, the CDR3 reads TGTGCCAGCAGCCAATGGGGCCTAGGAGGAACTAACTATGGCTACACCTTC. It is translated as CASSQWGLGGTNYGYTF.